This T cell receptor beta chain was observed in a study of beta chain features in type 1 diabetes. What was sequenced were expressed TCRB transcripts, since all of the isolated RNA had been reverse transcribed. Clones were read by immunoSEQ multiplex PCR, and TCRdb kept only the in-frame ones, dropping some. The sample carries approximately 150,000 clones, 13% recorded once. The CDR3 has 15 amino acids. Germline trimming cut 1 base from V and 5 bases from J; bases unmatched to any gene: 7. The V gene's germline CDR1 is MNHNS and CDR2 SASEGT. Sorting with CD45RO/CCR7/CD25/CD127/CD95/CD27 yielded naive, central memory, regulatory and stem-like memory CD4+ cells. Study findings and constraints: People with Type 1 diabetes carried modestly yet significantly shorter TCRB CDR3s in all four CD4+ subsets. Diminished insertions and augmented deletions at VDJ junctions characterized type 1 diabetes patients.

To note about this clone: Its target is not known.

The sample was central memory CD4+ T cells from blood. This receptor was taken from a man aged 18-30 years with type 1 diabetes. This sequence joins TRBV6-1 and TRBJ1-1; 7 nucleotides match TRBD1. The CDR3 coding sequence is TGTGCCAGCAGTGAAGGGAGGGGGCGAGGAACTGAAGCTTTCTTT. Translating gives CASSEGRGRGTEAFF.